This section outlines one T cell receptor beta chain sequence together with its context. The method was immunoSEQ multiplex PCR; TCRdb's version includes in-frame clones alone and lacks a portion of them. This table holds approximately 300,000 clones, around 90% found once. The sample comes from a study of blood T cell repertoires in COVID-19. As for the study in general: COVID-19 samples from acute and convalescent phases originated in the United States, Italy and Spain.

Participant age was roughly 18 to 100 years, and participants resided in fewer than 25 US areas. Assignments of participants to cohorts depended upon their own reported clinical history. Deletions cut 6 bases from V and 4 bases from J, with 8 bases between. The CDR3 covers 12 residues. Germline loops: CDR1 MDHEN, CDR2 SYDVKM. The chain is built from TRBV28 and TRBJ2-3; D ambiguous. Sequenced sample: PBMCs or T cells enriched from blood (not recorded which). The clonotype was recovered from a woman in her 30s who had recovered from COVID-19. The CDR3 nucleotides are TGTGCCAGCAGCCCGGGTTCAGATACGCAGTATTTT. Translation gives CASSPGSDTQYF.